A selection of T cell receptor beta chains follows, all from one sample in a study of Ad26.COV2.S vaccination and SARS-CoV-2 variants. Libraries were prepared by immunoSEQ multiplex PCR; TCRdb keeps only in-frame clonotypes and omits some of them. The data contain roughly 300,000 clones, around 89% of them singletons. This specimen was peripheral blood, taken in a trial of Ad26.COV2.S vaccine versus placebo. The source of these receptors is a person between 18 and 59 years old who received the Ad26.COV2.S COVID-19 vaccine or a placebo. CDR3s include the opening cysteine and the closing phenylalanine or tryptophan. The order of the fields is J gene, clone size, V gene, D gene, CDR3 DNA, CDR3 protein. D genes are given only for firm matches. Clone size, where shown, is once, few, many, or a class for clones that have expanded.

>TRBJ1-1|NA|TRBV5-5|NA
TGTGCCAGCAGCTTGGATCCCCTTCTGAACACTGAAGCTTTCTTT
CASSLDPLLNTEAFF
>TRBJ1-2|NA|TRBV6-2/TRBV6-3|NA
TGTGCCAGCAGTTACCAGGGTGGCTACACCTTC
CASSYQGGYTF
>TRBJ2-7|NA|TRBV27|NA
TGTGCCAGCAGTTACACGGGACAAACCTACGAGCAGTACTTC
CASSYTGQTYEQYF
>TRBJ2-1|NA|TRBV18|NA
TGTGCCAGCTCACCATTATACAATGAGCAGTTCTTC
CASSPLYNEQFF
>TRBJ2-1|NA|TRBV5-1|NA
TGCGCCAGCAGCTTGGACAGGGTCAACAATGAGCAGTTCTTC
CASSLDRVNNEQFF
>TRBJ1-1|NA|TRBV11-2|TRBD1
TGTGCCAGCAGCCGGGGGGGCAGGGGGATAGTGAACACTGAAGCTTTCTTT
CASSRGGRGIVNTEAFF
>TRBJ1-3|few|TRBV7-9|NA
TGTGCCAGCAGCTTAATGGCCGGAAACACCATATATTTT
CASSLMAGNTIYF
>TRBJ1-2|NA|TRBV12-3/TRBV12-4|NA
TGTGCCAGCAGTTTCACCGCCGCCTATGGCTACACCTTC
CASSFTAAYGYTF
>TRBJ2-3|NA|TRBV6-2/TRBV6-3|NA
TGTGCCAGCAGTTACCTGTTGGATGGGTCTTCCACAGATACGCAGTATTTT
CASSYLLDGSSTDTQYF
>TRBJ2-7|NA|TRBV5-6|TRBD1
TGTGCCAGCAGCTTCACGACAGGGGCCTACGAGCAGTACTTC
CASSFTTGAYEQYF
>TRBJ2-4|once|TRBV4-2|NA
TGTGCCAGCAGCCAAGATGAAGGGGACATTCAGTACTTC
CASSQDEGDIQYF
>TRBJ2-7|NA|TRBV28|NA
TGTGCCAGCACAAAACAGGGATGGCTAGTTGGGCAGTACTTC
CASTKQGWLVGQYF
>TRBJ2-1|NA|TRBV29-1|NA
TGCAGCGTTGTGCGGGACTCAAGACCCGAAAGCTCCTACAATGAGCAGTTCTTC
CSVVRDSRPESSYNEQFF
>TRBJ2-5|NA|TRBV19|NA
TGTGCCAGTAGTGCGCGGGACAAAGAGACCCAGTACTTC
CASSARDKETQYF
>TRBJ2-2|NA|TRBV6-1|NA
TGTGCCAGCAGTGAAAATGGGTTAGGGGAGCTGTTTTTT
CASSENGLGELFF
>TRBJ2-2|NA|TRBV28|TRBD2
TGTGCCAGCAGTTGGGGACTAGCGGGGGACACCGGGGAGCTGTTTTTT
CASSWGLAGDTGELFF
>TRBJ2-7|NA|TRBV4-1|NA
TGCGCCAGCAGCCACCCGAACAGGGCTAACTACGAGCAGTACTTC
CASSHPNRANYEQYF
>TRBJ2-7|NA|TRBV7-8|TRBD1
TGTGCCAGCAGCTTAGTAACAGGGGGCCTTAATACCTACGAGCAGTACTTC
CASSLVTGGLNTYEQYF
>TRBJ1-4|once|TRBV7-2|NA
TGTGCCAGCAGCTATGGACAGCCGGGTGGTGAAAAACTGTTTTTT
CASSYGQPGGEKLFF
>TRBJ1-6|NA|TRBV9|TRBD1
TGTGCCAGCAGCGGACAGGGGGCCTCACCCCTCCACTTT
CASSGQGASPLHF
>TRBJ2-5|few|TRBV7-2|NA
TGTGCCAGCAACCCAACCAGGGGATCCCCAGAGACCCAGTACTTC
CASNPTRGSPETQYF
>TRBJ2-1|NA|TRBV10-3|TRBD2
TGTGCCATCAGTGACGAGCGGGGGGGCCTTGGTGAGCAGTTCTTC
CAISDERGGLGEQFF
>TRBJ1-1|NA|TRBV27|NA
TGTGCCAGCAGCCACATATCGCGAGGAGGAACTGAAGCTTTCTTT
CASSHISRGGTEAFF
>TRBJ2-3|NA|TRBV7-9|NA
TGTGCCAGCAGCTTAGCGGGGGGGCGTAGCACAGATACGCAGTATTTT
CASSLAGGRSTDTQYF
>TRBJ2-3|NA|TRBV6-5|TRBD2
TGTGCCAGCACCCCCGATGCGGCGCGGGGGACGCAGTATTTT
CASTPDAARGTQYF
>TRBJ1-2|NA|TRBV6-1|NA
TGTGCCAGCAGTGAAGTGATCTACGGCTACACCTTC
CASSEVIYGYTF
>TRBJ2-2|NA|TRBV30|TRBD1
TGTGCCTGGAGTGTTGGCACACAGGGGACCGGGGAGCTGTTTTTT
CAWSVGTQGTGELFF
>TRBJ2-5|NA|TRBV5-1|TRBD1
TGCGCCAGCAGCCCCAACAGGGGGATCGAAGAGACCCAGTACTTC
CASSPNRGIEETQYF
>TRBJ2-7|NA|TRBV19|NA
TGTGCCAGTAGTATTCACCCGGAATACGAGCAGTACTTC
CASSIHPEYEQYF
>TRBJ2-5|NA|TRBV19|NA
TGTGCCAGTAGTTCAGCGGCACAAGAGACCCAGTACTTC
CASSSAAQETQYF
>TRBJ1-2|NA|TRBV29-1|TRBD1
TGCAGCGTTGGAGGACAGGGCTATGGCTACACCTTC
CSVGGQGYGYTF
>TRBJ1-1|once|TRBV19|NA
TGTGCCAGTAGTATTGGCAACTTGAACACTGAAGCTTTCTTT
CASSIGNLNTEAFF
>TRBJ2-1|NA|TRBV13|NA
TGTGCCAGCAGCTCGGCAAGGAGAGACTCCTACAATGAGCAGTTCTTC
CASSSARRDSYNEQFF
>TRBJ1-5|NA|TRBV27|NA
TGTGCCAGCGCCGACCTTAGTAGCAATCAGCCCCAGCATTTT
CASADLSSNQPQHF
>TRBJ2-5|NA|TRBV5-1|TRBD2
TGCGCCAGCAGCTTGGTTGCGGGAGTTACCGAGACCCAGTACTTC
CASSLVAGVTETQYF
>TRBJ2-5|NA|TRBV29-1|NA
TGCAGCGTTGTATCTAGCCAAGAGACCCAGTACTTC
CSVVSSQETQYF
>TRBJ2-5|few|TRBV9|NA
TGTGCCAGCAGCGTAGTCCCGGGCGCAGAGACCCAGTACTTC
CASSVVPGAETQYF
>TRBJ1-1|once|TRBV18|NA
TGTGCCAGCTCACTCTCGACAGCGAACACTGAAGCTTTCTTT
CASSLSTANTEAFF
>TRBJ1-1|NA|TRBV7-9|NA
TGTGCCAGCAGCCCCCTACAGGGATCGAACACTGAAGCTTTCTTT
CASSPLQGSNTEAFF
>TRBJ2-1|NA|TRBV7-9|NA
TGTGCCAGCAGCATTGCGGGATGGGGGCCCGGCAATGAGCAGTTCTTC
CASSIAGWGPGNEQFF
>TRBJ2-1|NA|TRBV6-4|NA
TGTGCCAGCAATGGTGGGGTGTGCGAGCAGTTCTTC
CASNGGVCEQFF
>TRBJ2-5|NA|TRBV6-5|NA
TGTGCCAGCAGTTACGATAGGGGTTTCCTAGAGACCCAGTACTTC
CASSYDRGFLETQYF
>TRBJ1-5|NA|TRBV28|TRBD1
TGTGCCAGCAGTGCACCGGGACAGCCTCCTGAGGGTCAGCCCCAGCATTTT
CASSAPGQPPEGQPQHF
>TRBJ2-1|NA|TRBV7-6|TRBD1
TGTGCCAGCAGCAGCCAGGGGGAACTGGCCTACAATGAGCAGTTCTTC
CASSSQGELAYNEQFF
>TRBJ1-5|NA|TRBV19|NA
TGTGCCAGTAGTTTTACTCGGGCCTCGGGTCAGCCCCAGCATTTT
CASSFTRASGQPQHF
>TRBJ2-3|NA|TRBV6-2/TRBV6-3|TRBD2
TGTGCCAGCAGTTACTCATTCCAGCGGGGGGGCCGAGTAGAGTATTTT
CASSYSFQRGGRVEYF
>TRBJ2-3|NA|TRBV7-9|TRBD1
TGTGCCAGCAGCCCACAGGGGTCTAGCACAGATACGCAGTATTTT
CASSPQGSSTDTQYF
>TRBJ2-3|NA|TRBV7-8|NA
TGTGCCAGCAGCTTAATCGGGAGAGCCTCAGATACGCAGTATTTT
CASSLIGRASDTQYF